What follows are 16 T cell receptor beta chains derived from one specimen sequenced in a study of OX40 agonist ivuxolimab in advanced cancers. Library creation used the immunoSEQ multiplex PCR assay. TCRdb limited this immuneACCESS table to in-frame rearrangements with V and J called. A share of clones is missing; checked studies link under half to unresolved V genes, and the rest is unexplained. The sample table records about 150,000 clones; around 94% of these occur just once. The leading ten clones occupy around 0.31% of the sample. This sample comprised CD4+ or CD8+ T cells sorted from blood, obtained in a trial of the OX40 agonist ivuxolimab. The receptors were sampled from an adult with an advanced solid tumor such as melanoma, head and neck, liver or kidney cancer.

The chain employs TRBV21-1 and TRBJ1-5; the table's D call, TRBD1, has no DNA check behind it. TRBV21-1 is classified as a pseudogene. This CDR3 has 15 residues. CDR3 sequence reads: CASSKAKQVNQPQHF. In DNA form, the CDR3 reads TGTGCCAGCAGCAAAGCAAAACAGGTCAATCAGCCCCAGCATTTT.

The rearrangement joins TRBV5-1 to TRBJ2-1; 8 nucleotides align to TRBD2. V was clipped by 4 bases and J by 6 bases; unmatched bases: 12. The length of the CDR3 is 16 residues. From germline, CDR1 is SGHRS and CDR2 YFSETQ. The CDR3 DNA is TGCGCCAGCAGCCCTCTCCCAGCGGGGGCTGGCAATGAGCAGTTCTTC. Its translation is CASSPLPAGAGNEQFF.

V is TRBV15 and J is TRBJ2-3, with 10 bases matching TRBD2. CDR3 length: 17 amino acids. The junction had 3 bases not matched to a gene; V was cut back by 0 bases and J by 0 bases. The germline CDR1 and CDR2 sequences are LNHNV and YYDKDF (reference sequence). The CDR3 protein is CATSREGTSVSTDTQYF. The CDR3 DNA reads TGTGCCACCAGCAGAGAAGGGACTAGCGTCAGCACAGATACGCAGTATTTT.

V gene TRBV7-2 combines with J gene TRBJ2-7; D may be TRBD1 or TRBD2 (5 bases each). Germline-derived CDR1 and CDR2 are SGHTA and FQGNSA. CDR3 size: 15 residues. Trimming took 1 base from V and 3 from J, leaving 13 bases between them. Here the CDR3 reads CASSLGRDRYYEQYF. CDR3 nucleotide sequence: TGTGCCAGCAGCTTAGGCCGGGACCGATACTACGAGCAGTACTTC.

This chain's CDR3 is CASSVSAGWYGYTF. The CDR3 coding sequence is TGTGCCAGCAGTGTGTCCGCAGGCTGGTATGGCTACACCTTC. The V call is TRBV6-1, the J call TRBJ1-2, with D hard to call. The germline CDR1 and CDR2 sequences are MNHNS and SASEGT. Deletions cut 4 bases from V and 5 bases from J, with 14 bases between. CDR3 length: 14 amino acids.

The CDR3 loop is CAWSRDTRSGELFF. The CDR3 nucleotides read TGTGCCTGGAGTAGGGACACCCGGAGCGGGGAGCTGTTTTTT. This chain connects TRBV30 to TRBJ2-2; possibly TRBD1 for D (6 bases). V lost 2 bases and J lost 7, with 14 bases in between. Germline assignment: CDR1 GTSNPN and CDR2 SVGIG (reference sequence). The CDR3 has 14 amino acids.

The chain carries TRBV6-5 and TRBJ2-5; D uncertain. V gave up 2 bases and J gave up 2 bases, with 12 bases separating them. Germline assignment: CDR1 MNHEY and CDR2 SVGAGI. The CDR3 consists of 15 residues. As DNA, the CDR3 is TGTGCCAGCAGTTACCTATTCGGACCTCAAGAGACCCAGTACTTC. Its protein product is CASSYLFGPQETQYF.

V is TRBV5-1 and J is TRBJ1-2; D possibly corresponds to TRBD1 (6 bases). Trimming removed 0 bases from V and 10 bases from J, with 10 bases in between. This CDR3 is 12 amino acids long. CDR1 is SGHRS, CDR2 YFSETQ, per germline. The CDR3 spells CASSLVEGDYTF. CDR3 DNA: TGCGCCAGCAGCTTGGTAGAGGGGGACTACACCTTC.

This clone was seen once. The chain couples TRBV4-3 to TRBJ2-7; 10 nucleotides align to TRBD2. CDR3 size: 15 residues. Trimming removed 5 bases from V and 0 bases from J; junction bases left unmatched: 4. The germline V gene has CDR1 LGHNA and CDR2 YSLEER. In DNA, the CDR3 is TGCGCCAGCAGCTTAGCGGGAGGATACTCCTACGAGCAGTACTTC. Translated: CASSLAGGYSYEQYF.

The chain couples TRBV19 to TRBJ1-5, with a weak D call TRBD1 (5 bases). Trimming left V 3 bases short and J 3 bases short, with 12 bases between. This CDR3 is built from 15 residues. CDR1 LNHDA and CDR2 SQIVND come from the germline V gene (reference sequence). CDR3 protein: CASSIHGTDNQPQHF. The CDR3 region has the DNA TGTGCCAGTAGTATCCACGGGACGGACAATCAGCCCCAGCATTTT.

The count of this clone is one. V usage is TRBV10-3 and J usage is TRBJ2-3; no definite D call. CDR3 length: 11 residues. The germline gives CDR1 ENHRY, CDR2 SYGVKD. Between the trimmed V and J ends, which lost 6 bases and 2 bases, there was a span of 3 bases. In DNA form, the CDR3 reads TGTGCCATCAGATCCACAGATACGCAGTATTTT. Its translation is CAIRSTDTQYF.

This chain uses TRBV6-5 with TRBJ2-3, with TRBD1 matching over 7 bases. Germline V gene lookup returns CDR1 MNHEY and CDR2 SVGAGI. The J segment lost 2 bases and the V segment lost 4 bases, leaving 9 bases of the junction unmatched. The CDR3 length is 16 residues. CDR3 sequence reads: CASSSPLRGLTDTQYF. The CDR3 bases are TGTGCCAGCAGTTCACCCCTGAGGGGGCTCACAGATACGCAGTATTTT.

This CDR3 reads CASNPRGQRSQETQYF. CDR3 sequence (DNA): TGTGCCAGCAACCCTAGGGGACAGCGCTCCCAAGAGACCCAGTACTTC. This chain links TRBV7-9 with TRBJ2-5, with 7 bases lining up with TRBD1. There are 16 residues in the CDR3. The ends lost 7 bases at V and 1 base at J; junction bases unmatched: 12. Germline CDR1 and CDR2: SEHNR and FQNEAQ (reference sequence).

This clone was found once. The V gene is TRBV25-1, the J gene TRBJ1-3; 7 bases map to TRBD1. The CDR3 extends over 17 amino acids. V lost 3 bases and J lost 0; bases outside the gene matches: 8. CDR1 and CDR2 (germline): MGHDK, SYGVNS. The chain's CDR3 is CASSDPSRGYSGNTIYF. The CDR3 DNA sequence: TGTGCCAGCAGTGACCCCAGCAGGGGGTACTCTGGAAACACCATATATTTT.

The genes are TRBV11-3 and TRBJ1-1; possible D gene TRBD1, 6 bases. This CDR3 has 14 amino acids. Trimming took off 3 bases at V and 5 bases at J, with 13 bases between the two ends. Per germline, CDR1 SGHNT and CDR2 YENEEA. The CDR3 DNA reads TGTGCCAGCAGCTTGAGAGGGGGGGAAACTGAAGCTTTCTTT. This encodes CASSLRGGETEAFF.

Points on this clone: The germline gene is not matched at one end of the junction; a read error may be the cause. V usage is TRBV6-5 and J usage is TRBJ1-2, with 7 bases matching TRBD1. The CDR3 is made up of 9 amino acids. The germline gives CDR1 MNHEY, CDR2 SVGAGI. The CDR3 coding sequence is TGTGCCAGCGGGGACAGTCGATTCTTC. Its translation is CASGDSRFF.